Listed below are T cell receptor beta chains from one sample, sequenced in a study of cytomegalovirus exposure and HLA in healthy donors. Profiled with immunoSEQ multiplex PCR; TCRdb holds only in-frame clones, not every one. The sample contains 100,000 or so clones, roughly three fifths of which appear only once. The sequenced sample was PBMCs. These receptors originate from a man aged 25 to 40 in good health and CMV-seropositive. The CDR3 runs from the conserved cysteine through the conserved F or W. Expanded clones get a size class; other rows say once, few or many, or leave the size out.

clone_size	v_call	cdr3_aa
NA	TRBV6-5	CASSWAQGVGQPQHF
NA	TRBV11-3	CASSSLRGLVEKLFF
NA	TRBV6-6	CASSYSQGCNQPQHF
NA	TRBV10-3	CAISEPRQGGNTIYF
few	TRBV11-3	CASSLGQGAGEQFF
NA	TRBV19	CASSITSGGAEGDTQYF
NA	TRBV11-3	CASSLLAGGQNEQFF
NA	TRBV6-6	CASSDTGGRGNTIYF
NA	TRBV5-6	CASSLSGSRAGAHETQYF
few	TRBV25-1	CASSEPGGYTGELFF
NA	TRBV6-5	CASSSVIGADYGYTF
few	TRBV7-6	CASSPEARVSGNTIYF
NA	TRBV13	CASHEGWSTDTQYF
few	TRBV18	CASSPGLNYGYTF
NA	TRBV7-9	CASSLYAGKQETQYF
NA	TRBV2	CASSDRGGVTGELFF
NA	TRBV7-8	CASSSLESGELFF
NA	TRBV6-5	CASTRQDYTEAFF
few	TRBV6-4	CASSPQGWGAYEQYF
NA	TRBV27	CASSPDSWVDTQYF
NA	TRBV4-2	CASSQNTGGGDTQYF
few	TRBV29-1	CSVEWEGRGYTF
NA	TRBV7-2	CASSPRSGQETQYF
NA	TRBV4-1	CASSQGRRGTTDTQYF
NA	TRBV4-2	CASSARGEAFF
NA	TRBV5-6	CASSPGTSGPPDTQYF